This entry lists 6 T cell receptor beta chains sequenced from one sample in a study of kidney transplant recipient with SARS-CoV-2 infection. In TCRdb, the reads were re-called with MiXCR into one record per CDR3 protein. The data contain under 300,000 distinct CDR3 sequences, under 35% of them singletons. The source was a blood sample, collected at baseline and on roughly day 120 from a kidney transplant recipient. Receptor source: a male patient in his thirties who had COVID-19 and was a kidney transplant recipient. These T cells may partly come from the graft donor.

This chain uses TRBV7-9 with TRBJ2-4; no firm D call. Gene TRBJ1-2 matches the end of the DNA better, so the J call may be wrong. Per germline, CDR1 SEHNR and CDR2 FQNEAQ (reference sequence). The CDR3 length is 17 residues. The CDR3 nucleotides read TGTGCCAGCAGCCGAAGCGCATACCATGGAGAGACCTATGGCTACACCTTC. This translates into CASSRSAYHGETYGYTF.

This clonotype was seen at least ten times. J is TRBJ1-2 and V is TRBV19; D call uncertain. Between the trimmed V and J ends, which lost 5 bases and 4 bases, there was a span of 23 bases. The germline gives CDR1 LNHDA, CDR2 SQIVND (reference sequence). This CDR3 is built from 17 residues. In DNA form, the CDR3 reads TGTGCCAGTAGTTTAAGCGAGACAAATCGAAAGACCTATGGCTACACCTTC. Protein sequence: CASSLSETNRKTYGYTF.

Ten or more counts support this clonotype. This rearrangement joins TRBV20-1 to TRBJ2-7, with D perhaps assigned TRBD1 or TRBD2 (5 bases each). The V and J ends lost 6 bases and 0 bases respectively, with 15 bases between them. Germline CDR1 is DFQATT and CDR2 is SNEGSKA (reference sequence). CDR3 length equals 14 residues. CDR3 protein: CSAILAGGSYEQYF. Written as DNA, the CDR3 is TGCAGTGCCATCCTAGCTGGGGGCTCCTACGAGCAGTACTTC.

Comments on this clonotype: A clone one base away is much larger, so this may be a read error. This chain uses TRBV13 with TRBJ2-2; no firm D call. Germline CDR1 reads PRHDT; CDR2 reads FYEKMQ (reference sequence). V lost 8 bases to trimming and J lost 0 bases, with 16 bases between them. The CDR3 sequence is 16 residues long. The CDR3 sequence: CASGRYKFSNTGELFF. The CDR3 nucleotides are TGTGCCAGCGGCCGATATAAGTTTTCGAACACCGGGGAGCTGTTTTTT. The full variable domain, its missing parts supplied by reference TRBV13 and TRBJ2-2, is AAGVIQSPRHLIKEKRETATLKCYPIPRHDTVYWYQQGPGQDPQFLISFYEKMQSDKGSIPDRFSAQQFSDYHSELNMSSLELGDSALYFCASGRYKFSNTGELFFGEGSRLTVL.

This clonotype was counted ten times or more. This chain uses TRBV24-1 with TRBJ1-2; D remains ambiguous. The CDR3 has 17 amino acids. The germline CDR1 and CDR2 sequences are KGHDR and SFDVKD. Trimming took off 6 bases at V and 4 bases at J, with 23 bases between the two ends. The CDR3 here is CATSLYNSTRKTYGYTF. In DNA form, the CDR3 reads TGTGCCACCAGTTTGTACAATAGTACCAGAAAGACCTATGGCTACACCTTC.

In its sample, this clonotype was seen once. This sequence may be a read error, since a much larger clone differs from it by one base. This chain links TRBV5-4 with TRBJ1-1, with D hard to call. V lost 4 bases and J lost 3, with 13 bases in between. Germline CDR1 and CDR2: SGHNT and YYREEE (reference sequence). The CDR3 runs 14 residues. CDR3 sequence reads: CASSIGQMDTEAFF. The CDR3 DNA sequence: TGTGCCAGCAGCATCGGGCAAATGGACACTGAAGCTTTCTTT.